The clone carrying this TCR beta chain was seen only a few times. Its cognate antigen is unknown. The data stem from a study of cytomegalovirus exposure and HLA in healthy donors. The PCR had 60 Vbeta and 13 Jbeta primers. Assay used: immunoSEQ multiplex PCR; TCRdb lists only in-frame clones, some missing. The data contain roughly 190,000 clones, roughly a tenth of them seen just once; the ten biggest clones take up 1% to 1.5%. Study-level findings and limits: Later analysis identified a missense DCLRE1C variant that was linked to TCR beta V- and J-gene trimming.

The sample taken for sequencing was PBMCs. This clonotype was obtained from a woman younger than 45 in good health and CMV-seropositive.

CDR3 sequence (DNA): TGTGCCAGCAGTGCCTACTACAATGAGCAGTTCTTC. This codes for CASSAYYNEQFF. This rearrangement joins TRBV25-1 to TRBJ2-1; the D is unclear. CDR1 is MGHDK, CDR2 SYGVNS, per germline. The CDR3 length is 12 residues. V lost 4 bases and J 3 bases, leaving 4 bases between the germline ends.